This T cell receptor beta chain was sequenced in a study of cytomegalovirus exposure and HLA in healthy donors. Study overall: About 85 million unique TCRs from HLA-typed donors were held in an early release of data.

The CDR3 has 16 amino acids. Losses at the gene ends were 2 bases for V and 0 bases for J; bases not matched to a gene: 4. PCR involved 60 Vbeta and 13 Jbeta primers. Clones were read by immunoSEQ multiplex PCR, and TCRdb kept only the in-frame ones, dropping some. The table has about 98,000 clones, 70% seen once; the top ten hold under 3%. As concerns this clone: Its target is unknown.

Study-wide results and limits: Usually a TCR sequence was rare, but some public TCRs were found in many donors. Researchers reportedly found TCR beta sequences accurately predicted most subjects' HLA-A and HLA-B alleles.

This chain uses TRBV23-1 with TRBJ2-5; 9 bases map to TRBD2. TRBV23-1 is an open reading frame whose function is uncertain. The sequenced sample was PBMCs. The TCR sequence derives from a man in his forties or fifties in good health and CMV-seronegative. The CDR3 region has the DNA TGCGCCAGCAGTCAAGGCCCTAGCGGGAACCAAGAGACCCAGTACTTC. This sequence encodes CASSQGPSGNQETQYF.